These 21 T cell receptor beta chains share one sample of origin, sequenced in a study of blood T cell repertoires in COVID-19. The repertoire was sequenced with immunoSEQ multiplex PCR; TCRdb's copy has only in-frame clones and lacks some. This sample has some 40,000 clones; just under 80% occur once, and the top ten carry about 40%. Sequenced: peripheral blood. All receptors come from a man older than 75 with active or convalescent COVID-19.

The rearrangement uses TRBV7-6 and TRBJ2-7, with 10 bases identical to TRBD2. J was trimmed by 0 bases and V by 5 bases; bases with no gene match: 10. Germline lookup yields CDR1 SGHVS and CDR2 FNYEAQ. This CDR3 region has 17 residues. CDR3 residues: CASSPRGAGGASYEQYF. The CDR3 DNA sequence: TGTGCCAGCAGCCCCCGAGGAGCGGGAGGGGCCTCCTACGAGCAGTACTTC.

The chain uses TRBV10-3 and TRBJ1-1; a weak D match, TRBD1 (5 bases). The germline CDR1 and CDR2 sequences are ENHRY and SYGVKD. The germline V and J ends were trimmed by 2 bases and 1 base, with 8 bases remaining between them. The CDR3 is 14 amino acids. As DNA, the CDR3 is TGTGCCATCAGTGAGCTGGACACGAACACTGAAGCTTTCTTT. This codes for CAISELDTNTEAFF.

For the CDR3, the DNA is TGTGCCAGCAGCCCGTACAGGGTATCGGAGACCCAGTACTTC. Encoded protein: CASSPYRVSETQYF. This chain connects TRBV7-2 to TRBJ2-5; tentative D call: TRBD1 (6 bases). The CDR3 is 14 residues long. The V and J ends lost 5 bases and 5 bases respectively, with 15 bases between them. Germline V lookup: CDR1 SGHTA, CDR2 FQGNSA.

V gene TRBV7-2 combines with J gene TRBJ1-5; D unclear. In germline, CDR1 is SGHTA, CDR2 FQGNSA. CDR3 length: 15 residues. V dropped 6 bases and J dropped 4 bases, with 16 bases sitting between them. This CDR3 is CASSLDGRTNQPQHF. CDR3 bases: TGTGCCAGCAGTTTGGACGGGAGAACAAATCAGCCCCAGCATTTT. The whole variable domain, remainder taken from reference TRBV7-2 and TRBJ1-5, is GAGVSQSPSNKVTEKGKDVELRCDPISGHTALYWYRQSLGQGLEFLIYFQGNSAPDKSGLPSDRFSAERTGGSVSTLTIQRTQQEDSAVYLCASSLDGRTNQPQHFGDGTRLSIL.

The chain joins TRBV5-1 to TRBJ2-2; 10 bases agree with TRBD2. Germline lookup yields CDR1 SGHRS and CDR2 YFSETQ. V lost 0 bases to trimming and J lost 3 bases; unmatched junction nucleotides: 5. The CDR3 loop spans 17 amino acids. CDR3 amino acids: CASSLASGGPDTGELFF. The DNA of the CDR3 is TGCGCCAGCAGCTTGGCTAGCGGGGGACCTGACACCGGGGAGCTGTTTTTT.

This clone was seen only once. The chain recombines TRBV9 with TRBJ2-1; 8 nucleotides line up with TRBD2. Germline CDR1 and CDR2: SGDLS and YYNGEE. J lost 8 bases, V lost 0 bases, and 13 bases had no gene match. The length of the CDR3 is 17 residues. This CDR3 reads CASSVDWAGGPLDEQFF. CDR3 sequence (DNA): TGTGCCAGCAGCGTAGACTGGGCGGGGGGACCTTTGGATGAGCAGTTCTTC.

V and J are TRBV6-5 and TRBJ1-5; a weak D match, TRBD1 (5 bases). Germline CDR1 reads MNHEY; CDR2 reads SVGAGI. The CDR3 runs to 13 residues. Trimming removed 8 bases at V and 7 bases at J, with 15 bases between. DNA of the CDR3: TGTGCCAGCGGACCGGGGGTTGGGCAGCCCCAGCATTTT. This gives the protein CASGPGVGQPQHF.

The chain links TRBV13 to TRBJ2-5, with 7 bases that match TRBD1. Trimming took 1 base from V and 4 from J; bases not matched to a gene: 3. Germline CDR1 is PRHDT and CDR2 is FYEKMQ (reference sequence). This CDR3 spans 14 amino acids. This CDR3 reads CASSLVGGGETQYF. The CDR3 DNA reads TGTGCCAGCAGCTTAGTAGGGGGCGGAGAGACCCAGTACTTC.

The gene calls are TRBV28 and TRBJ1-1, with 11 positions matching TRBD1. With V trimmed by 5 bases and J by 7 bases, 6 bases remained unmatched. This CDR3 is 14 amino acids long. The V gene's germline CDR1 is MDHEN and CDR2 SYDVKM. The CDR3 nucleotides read TGTGCCAGCAGTATGGACAGGGGGCGGAATGAAGCTTTCTTT. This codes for CASSMDRGRNEAFF. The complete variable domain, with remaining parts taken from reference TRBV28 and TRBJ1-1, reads DVKVTQSSRYLVKRTGEKVFLECVQDMDHENMFWYRQDPGLGLRLIYFSYDVKMKEKGDIPEGYSVSREKKERFSLILESASTNQTSMYLCASSMDRGRNEAFFGQGTRLTVV.

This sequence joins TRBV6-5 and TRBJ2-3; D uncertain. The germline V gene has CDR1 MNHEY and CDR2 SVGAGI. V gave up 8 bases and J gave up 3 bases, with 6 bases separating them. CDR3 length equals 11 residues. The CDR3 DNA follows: TGTGCCAGCGGCTTTACAGATACGCAGTATTTT. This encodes CASGFTDTQYF.

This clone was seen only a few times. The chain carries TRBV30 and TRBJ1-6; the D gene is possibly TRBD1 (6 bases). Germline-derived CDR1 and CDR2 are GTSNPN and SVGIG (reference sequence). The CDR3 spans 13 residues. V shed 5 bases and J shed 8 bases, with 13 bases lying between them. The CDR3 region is CAWGDTMDSPLHF. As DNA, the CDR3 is TGTGCCTGGGGGGACACCATGGATTCACCCCTCCACTTT. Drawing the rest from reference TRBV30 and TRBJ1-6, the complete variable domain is SQTIHQWPATLVQPVGSPLSLECTVEGTSNPNLYWYRQAAGRGLQLLFYSVGIGQISSEVPQNLSASRPQDRQFILSSKKLLLSDSGFYLCAWGDTMDSPLHFGNGTRLTVT.

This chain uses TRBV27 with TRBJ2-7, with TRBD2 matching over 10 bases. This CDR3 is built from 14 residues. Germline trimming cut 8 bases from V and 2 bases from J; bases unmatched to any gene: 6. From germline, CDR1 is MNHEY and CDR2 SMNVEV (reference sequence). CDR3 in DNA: TGTGCCAGCGGTAGACTAGCGGGTACCTACGAGCAGTACTTC. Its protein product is CASGRLAGTYEQYF.

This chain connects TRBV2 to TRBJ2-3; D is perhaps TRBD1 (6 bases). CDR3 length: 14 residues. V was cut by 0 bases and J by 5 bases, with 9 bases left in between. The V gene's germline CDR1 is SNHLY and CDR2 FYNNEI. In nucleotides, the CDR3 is TGTGCCAGCAGTGAAGCTGCAGGGGTAGATACGCAGTATTTT. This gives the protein CASSEAAGVDTQYF.

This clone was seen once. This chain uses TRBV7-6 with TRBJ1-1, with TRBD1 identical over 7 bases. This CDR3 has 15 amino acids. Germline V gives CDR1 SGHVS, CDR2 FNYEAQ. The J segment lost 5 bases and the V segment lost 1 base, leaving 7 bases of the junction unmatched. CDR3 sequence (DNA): TGTGCCAGCAGCTTAGTGCGAGGGGGCGGGACTGAAGCTTTCTTT. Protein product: CASSLVRGGGTEAFF. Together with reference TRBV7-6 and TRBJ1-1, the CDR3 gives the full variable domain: GAGVSQSPRYKVTKRGQDVALRCDPISGHVSLYWYRQALGQGPEFLTYFNYEAQQDKSGLPNDRFSAERPEGSISTLTIQRTEQRDSAMYRCASSLVRGGGTEAFFGQGTRLTVV.

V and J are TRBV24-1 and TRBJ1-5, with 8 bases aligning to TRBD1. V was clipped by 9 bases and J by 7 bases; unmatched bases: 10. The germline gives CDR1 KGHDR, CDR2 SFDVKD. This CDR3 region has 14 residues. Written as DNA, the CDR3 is TGTGCCACCTTCGGCCGGGCAGGGGGCCAGCCCCAGCATTTT. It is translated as CATFGRAGGQPQHF.

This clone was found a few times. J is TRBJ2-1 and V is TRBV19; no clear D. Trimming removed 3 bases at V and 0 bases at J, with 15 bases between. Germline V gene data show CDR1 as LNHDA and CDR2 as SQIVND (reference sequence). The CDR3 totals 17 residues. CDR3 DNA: TGTGCCAGTAGTATTTCCAAGTTATTTAGCTCCTACAATGAGCAGTTCTTC. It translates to CASSISKLFSSYNEQFF.

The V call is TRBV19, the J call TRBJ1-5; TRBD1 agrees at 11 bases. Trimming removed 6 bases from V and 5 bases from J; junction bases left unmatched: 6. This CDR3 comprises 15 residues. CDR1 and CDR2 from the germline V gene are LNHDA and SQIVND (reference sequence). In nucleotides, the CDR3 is TGTGCCAGTAGAGGACAGGGGGCTTTGGATCAGCCCCAGCATTTT. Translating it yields CASRGQGALDQPQHF.

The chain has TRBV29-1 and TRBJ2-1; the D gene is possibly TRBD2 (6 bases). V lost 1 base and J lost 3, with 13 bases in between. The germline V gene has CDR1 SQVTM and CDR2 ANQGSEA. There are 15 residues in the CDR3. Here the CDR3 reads CSVEGEGLSYNEQFF. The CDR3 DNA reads TGCAGCGTTGAAGGAGAGGGACTGAGCTACAATGAGCAGTTCTTC.

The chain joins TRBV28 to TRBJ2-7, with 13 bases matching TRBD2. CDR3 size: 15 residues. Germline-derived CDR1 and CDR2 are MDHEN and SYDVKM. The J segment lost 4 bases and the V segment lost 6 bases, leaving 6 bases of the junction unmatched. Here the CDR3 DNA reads TGTGCCAGCAGCCTAGGACTAGCGGGGGATTACGAGCAGTACTTC. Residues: CASSLGLAGDYEQYF.

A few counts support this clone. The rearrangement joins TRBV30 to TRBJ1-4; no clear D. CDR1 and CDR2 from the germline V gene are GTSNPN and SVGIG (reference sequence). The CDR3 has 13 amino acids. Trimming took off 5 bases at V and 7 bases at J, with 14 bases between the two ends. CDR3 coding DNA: TGTGCCTGGGCCGTTGCGTGGAGTGAAAAACTGTTTTTT. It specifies CAWAVAWSEKLFF. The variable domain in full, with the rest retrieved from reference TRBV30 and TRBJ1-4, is SQTIHQWPATLVQPVGSPLSLECTVEGTSNPNLYWYRQAAGRGLQLLFYSVGIGQISSEVPQNLSASRPQDRQFILSSKKLLLSDSGFYLCAWAVAWSEKLFFGSGTQLSVL.

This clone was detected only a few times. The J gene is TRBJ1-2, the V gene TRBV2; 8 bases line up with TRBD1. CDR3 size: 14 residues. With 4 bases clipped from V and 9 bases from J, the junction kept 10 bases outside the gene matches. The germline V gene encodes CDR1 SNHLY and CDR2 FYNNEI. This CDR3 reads CASSVTPGQASYTF. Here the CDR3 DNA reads TGTGCCAGCAGTGTTACTCCGGGACAGGCTAGCTACACCTTC.